This T cell receptor (beta chain) was captured by sequencing in a study of shared clonotypes between healthy human individuals. About the research overall: Three plates each covered CD4 naive and memory; CD8 naive two, CD8 memory one.

A remark on this clone: No antigen is known for it.

Notes on the study in general: Clonotype sharing among donors likely depends on sequencing depth. Large sequencing depth failed to make sorted-subset sequencing complete, rarefaction showed.

Replicate PCRs for sorted subsets used 200 to 250 ng DNA; this equaled 25,000 to 30,000 T cell genomes. The table came from immunoSEQ multiplex PCR; TCRdb's copy has only in-frame clones and leaves some out. The table shows hundreds of thousands of clones, with 90% to 95% occurring only once. This CDR3 is built from 13 residues. Germline CDR1 and CDR2: SGDLS and YYNGEE. Trimming removed 3 bases from V and 4 bases from J; junction bases left unmatched: 3. Naive CD8 populations comprised CD45RO-negative cells positively selected for CCR7, excluding terminally differentiated effector memory CD45RA+ cells.

Sequencing was done on a sample of naive CD8+ T cells sorted from blood. This receptor was taken from a man between 25 and 39 years old in good health. The chain carries TRBV9 and TRBJ2-7; 8 bases align to TRBD2. This chain's CDR3 is CASSEAGGYEQYF. The CDR3, as DNA: TGTGCCAGCAGCGAGGCGGGGGGTTACGAGCAGTACTTC.